The rows below give T cell receptor beta chains drawn from one sample of a study of CD8+ T cells in alopecia areata. Profiled with immunoSEQ multiplex PCR; TCRdb holds only in-frame clones, not every one. In the table there are about 200,000 clones, roughly 50% of which are singletons. Source material: CD8+ T cells sorted from blood. The receptors derive from a human donor in good health. CDR3s include the opening cysteine and the closing phenylalanine or tryptophan. D genes are given only for firm matches. Some rows have no size entry. The others give once, few or many, or a class for an expanded clone.

few - TRBJ2-1 TRBV2 CASSEALDWGEQFF TGTGCCAGCAGTGAAGCGCTTGATTGGGGGGAGCAGTTCTTC
few TRBD1 TRBJ1-1 TRBV13 CASSWDRGHEAFF TGTGCCAGCAGCTGGGACAGGGGGCATGAAGCTTTCTTT
once - TRBJ1-1 TRBV29-1 CSALVAGSGTEAFF TGCAGCGCCCTCGTAGCAGGGTCGGGGACTGAAGCTTTCTTT
- TRBD1 TRBJ1-2 TRBV23-1 CASSLNGDRRYGYTF TGCGCCAGCAGCCTAAACGGGGACAGACGCTATGGCTACACCTTC
- - TRBJ1-5 TRBV6-5 CASSAGREGQPQHF TGTGCCAGCAGTGCCGGGCGAGAGGGACAGCCCCAGCATTTT
- TRBD1 TRBJ1-5 TRBV27 CANSLVGTGSSNQPQHF TGTGCCAACAGTTTAGTGGGGACAGGGTCTAGCAATCAGCCCCAGCATTTT
- TRBD1 TRBJ1-1 TRBV5-1 CASSSMDREAFF TGCGCCAGCAGTTCCATGGACAGGGAAGCTTTCTTT
- - TRBJ1-2 TRBV7-2 CASSQGSGYTF TGTGCCAGCAGCCAAGGGAGTGGCTACACCTTC
- - TRBJ1-2 TRBV7-9 CASRPLQVYSSCTF TGTGCCAGCAGACCCCTTCAAGTTTACAGTTCCTGCACCTTC
- - TRBJ2-5 TRBV5-4 CASSWGDGWETQYF TGTGCCAGCAGCTGGGGTGATGGATGGGAGACCCAGTACTTC
- - TRBJ2-5 TRBV4-1 CASSQVLLHLRETQYF TGCGCCAGCAGCCAAGTTTTACTCCACCTCCGGGAGACCCAGTACTTC